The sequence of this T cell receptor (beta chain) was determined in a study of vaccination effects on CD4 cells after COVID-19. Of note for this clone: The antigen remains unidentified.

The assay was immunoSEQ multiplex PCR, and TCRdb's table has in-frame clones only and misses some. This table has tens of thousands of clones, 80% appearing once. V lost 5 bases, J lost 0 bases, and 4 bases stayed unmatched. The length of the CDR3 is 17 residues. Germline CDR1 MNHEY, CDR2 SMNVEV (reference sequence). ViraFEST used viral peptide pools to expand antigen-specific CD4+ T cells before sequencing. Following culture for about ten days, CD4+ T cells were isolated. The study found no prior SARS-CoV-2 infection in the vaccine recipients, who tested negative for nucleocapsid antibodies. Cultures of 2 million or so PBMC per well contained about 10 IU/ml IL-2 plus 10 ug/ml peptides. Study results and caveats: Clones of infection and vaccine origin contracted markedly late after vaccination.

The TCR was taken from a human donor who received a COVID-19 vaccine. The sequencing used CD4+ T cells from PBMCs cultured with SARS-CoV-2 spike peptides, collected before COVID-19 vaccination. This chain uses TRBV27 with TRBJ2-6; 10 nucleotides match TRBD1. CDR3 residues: CASSTGQGSSGANVLTF. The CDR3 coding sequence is TGTGCCAGCAGTACGGGACAGGGGAGCTCTGGGGCCAACGTCCTGACTTTC.